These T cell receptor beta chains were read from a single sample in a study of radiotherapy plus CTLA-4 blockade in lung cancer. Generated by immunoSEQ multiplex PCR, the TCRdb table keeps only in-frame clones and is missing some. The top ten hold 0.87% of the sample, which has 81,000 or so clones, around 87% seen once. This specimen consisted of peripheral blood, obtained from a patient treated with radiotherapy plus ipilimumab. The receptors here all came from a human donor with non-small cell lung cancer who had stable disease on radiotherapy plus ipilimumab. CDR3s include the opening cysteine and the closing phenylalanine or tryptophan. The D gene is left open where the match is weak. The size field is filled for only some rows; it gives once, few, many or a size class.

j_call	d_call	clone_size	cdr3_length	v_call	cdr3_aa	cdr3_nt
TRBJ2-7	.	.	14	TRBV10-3	CAISGGGSGYEQYF	TGTGCCATCAGTGGAGGGGGGAGCGGCTACGAGCAGTACTTC
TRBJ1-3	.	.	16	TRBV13	CASSLALRRTGNTIYF	TGTGCCAGCAGCTTAGCCCTCAGAAGGACTGGAAACACCATATATTTT
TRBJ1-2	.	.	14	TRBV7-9	CASSLQGIGYGYTF	TGTGCCAGCAGCTTACAGGGAATAGGGTATGGCTACACCTTC
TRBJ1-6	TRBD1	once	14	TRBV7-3	CASSLDRGVSPLHF	TGTGCCAGCAGCTTGGACAGGGGAGTTTCACCCCTCCACTTT
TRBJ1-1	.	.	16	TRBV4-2	CASSQGAVRSNTEAFF	TGTGCCAGCAGCCAAGGGGCGGTCAGGTCGAACACTGAAGCTTTCTTT
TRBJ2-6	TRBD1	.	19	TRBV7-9	CASSLSGTVSPPGANVLTF	TGTGCCAGCAGCTTATCCGGGACAGTAAGTCCCCCTGGGGCCAACGTCCTGACTTTC
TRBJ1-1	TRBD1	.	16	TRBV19	CASSRGQGASYTEAFF	TGTGCCAGTAGTAGGGGACAGGGGGCTAGTTACACTGAAGCTTTCTTT
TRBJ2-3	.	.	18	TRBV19	CASSIRNRGGRGQDTQYF	TGTGCCAGTAGTATAAGGAACCGAGGGGGGAGGGGGCAGGATACGCAGTATTTT
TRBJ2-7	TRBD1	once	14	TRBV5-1	CASSGGQGFYEQYF	TGCGCCAGCAGCGGGGGACAGGGGTTCTACGAGCAGTACTTC
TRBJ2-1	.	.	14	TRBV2	CASSERKNRVGQFF	TGTGCCAGCAGTGAAAGGAAGAACAGGGTCGGGCAGTTCTTC
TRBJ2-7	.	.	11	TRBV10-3	CAISGLYEQYF	TGTGCCATCAGTGGACTTTACGAGCAGTACTTC
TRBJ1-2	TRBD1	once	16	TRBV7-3	CASSLGGQGGPYGYTF	TGTGCCAGCAGCTTAGGGGGACAGGGAGGACCCTATGGCTACACCTTC
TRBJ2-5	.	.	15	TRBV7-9	CASTPGTGRVETQYF	TGTGCCAGCACCCCCGGAACGGGCCGAGTTGAGACCCAGTACTTC
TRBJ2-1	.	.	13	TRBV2	CASSADVNNEQFF	TGTGCCAGCAGTGCTGATGTGAACAATGAGCAGTTCTTC
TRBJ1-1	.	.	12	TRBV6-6	CASKSRNTEAFF	TGTGCCAGCAAGAGCAGGAACACTGAAGCTTTCTTT
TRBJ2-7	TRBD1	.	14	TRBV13	CASSLAAGGNEQYF	TGTGCCAGCAGCTTAGCGGCAGGGGGCAACGAGCAGTACTTC
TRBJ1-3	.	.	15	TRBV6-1	CASSGREFSGNTIYF	TGTGCCAGCAGTGGGCGGGAGTTCTCTGGAAACACCATATATTTT
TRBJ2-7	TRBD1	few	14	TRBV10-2	CASSRTGASYEQYF	TGCGCCAGCAGCCGGACAGGGGCCTCCTACGAGCAGTACTTC
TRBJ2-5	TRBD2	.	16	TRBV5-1	CASSLQGTSGRQTQYF	TGCGCCAGCAGCTTGCAAGGGACTAGCGGGAGACAGACCCAGTACTTC
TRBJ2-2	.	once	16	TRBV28	CASSQTTRYFTGELFF	TGTGCCAGCAGTCAAACGACTCGGTACTTTACCGGGGAGCTGTTTTTT
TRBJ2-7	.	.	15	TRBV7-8	CASSGIGGPESQQYF	TGTGCCAGCAGCGGTATTGGAGGCCCGGAGAGTCAGCAGTACTTC
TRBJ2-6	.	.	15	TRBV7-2	CASSLGLSGANVLTF	TGTGCCAGCAGCTTAGGCCTCTCTGGGGCCAACGTCCTGACTTTC
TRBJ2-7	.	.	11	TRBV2	CASSETYEQYF	TGTGCCAGCAGTGAGACCTACGAGCAGTACTTC
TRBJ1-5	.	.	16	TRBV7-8	CASSLAAQAGNQPQHF	TGTGCCAGCAGCTTAGCGGCGCAGGCAGGCAATCAGCCCCAGCATTTT
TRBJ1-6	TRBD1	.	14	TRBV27	CASSRTGEGTPLHF	TGTGCCAGCAGCCGGACAGGGGAGGGTACACCCCTCCACTTT
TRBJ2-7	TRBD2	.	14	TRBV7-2	CASSPGLAGTEQYF	TGTGCCAGCAGCCCCGGACTAGCGGGGACCGAGCAGTACTTC
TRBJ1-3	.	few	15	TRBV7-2	CASSLDGSSGNTIYF	TGTGCCAGCAGCTTAGACGGGTCCTCTGGAAACACCATATATTTT
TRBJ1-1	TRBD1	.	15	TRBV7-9	CASSLRQGGAAEAFF	TGTGCCAGCAGCTTAAGACAGGGTGGGGCGGCTGAAGCTTTCTTT
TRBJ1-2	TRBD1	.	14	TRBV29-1	CSVAGTGYNYGYTF	TGCAGCGTTGCCGGGACAGGGTACAACTATGGCTACACCTTC
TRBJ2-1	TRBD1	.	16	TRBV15	CATSRPGQGKDNEQFF	TGTGCCACCAGCAGACCCGGACAGGGGAAAGACAATGAGCAGTTCTTC
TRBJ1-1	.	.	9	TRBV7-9	CASSTEAFF	TGTGCCAGCAGCACTGAAGCTTTCTTT
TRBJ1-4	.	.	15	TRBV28	CASSLTDTANEKLFF	TGTGCCAGCAGTTTAACGGACACGGCGAATGAAAAACTGTTTTTT
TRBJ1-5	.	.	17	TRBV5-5	CASSPSSLTILNQPQHF	TGTGCCAGCAGCCCGAGCAGCCTGACTATTCTAAATCAGCCCCAGCATTTT
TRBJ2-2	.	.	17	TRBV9	CASSGEGSGTATGELFF	TGTGCCAGCAGCGGCGAGGGGAGCGGAACTGCCACCGGGGAGCTGTTTTTT
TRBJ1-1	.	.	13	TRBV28	CASSRDGVTEAFF	TGTGCCAGCAGTCGGGACGGGGTAACTGAAGCTTTCTTT
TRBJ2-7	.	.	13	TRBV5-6	CASSGDGDYEQYF	TGTGCCAGCAGCGGGGACGGAGACTACGAGCAGTACTTC
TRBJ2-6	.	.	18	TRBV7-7	CASSGVIVPQSRANVLTF	TGTGCCAGCAGCGGCGTAATAGTGCCACAAAGTCGGGCCAACGTCCTGACTTTC
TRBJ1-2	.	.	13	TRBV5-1	CASSNREGYGYTF	TGCGCCAGCAGCAACAGGGAGGGGTATGGCTACACCTTC
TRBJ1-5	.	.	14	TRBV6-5	CASSLTLGNQPQHF	TGTGCCAGCAGCCTTACTTTGGGCAATCAGCCCCAGCATTTT
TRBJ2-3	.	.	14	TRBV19	CASTGPRGRDTQYF	TGTGCCAGTACCGGACCCAGGGGTCGAGATACGCAGTATTTT